This T cell receptor (beta chain) was captured in a study of blood T cell repertoires in COVID-19 (dated by TCRdb to the early 2020s). Regarding the complete study: The collaborator samples originated in the United States, Italy and Spain and spanned the acute and convalescent phases of COVID-19. The prospective study material was composed of cDNA or gDNA derived from T cells, B-cell-depleted T cells, or PBMCs. The dataset comprised deeply sampled blood TCRbeta repertoires from subjects exposed to, actively infected with, or recovered from COVID-19. The repertoires were released in a freely available public database meant as a resource for research on the immune response to SARS-CoV-2. Samples came from the ongoing ImmuneRACE study (first 160 participants) plus 1,254 subjects from 6 global collaborators. A de-identified subject ID, COVID-19 status, age in years and sex were almost always included in the sample metadata. Where available, HLA class I and class II types were obtained from metadata supplied by the sample provider rather than from assay-based typing.

Each collaborating institution followed its own protocols to collect whole blood in K2EDTA tubes. For TCRbeta analysis, collaborators shipped samples in one of three forms: frozen whole blood, isolated PBMCs, or DNA extracted from either of those sample types. The immunoSEQ Assay, a bias-controlled multiplex PCR, was used to amplify TCRbeta CDR3 regions from genomic DNA. On the study's bioinformatics: Nucleated cell counts per sample were estimated from amplification of reference gene primers within the assay. Sequence reads were collapsed and filtered to measure the absolute abundance of every unique TCRbeta CDR3 rearrangement. For each sample, productive Simpson clonality was calculated by taking the square root of Simpson's diversity index across productive rearrangements. TCRdb stores this immuneACCESS table with in-frame sequences only. Part of the clones is absent; in the studies checked, under half of the shortfall reflects unresolved V genes, and no reason is known for the rest. V and J calls and clone size follow that table, whereas D and trimming were derived from the DNA. In all, the sample holds over 35,000 clones, and more than 60% of those were seen once. The ten biggest clones cover roughly 2% of the sample.

The CDR3 measures 13 amino acids from cysteine to phenylalanine. Only the CDR3 region is kept as DNA, spanning 39 bases read in frame from base 1. The germline V gene supplies CDR1 MDHEN and CDR2 SYDVKM. V drops 8 bases and J drops 3 bases, leaving 13 bases in between. To note about this clone: Which antigen it targets is not known. No much larger clonotype is one base removed from it; base qualities were not supplied.

General study outcomes and caveats: How much clinical and demographic metadata was included differed by source and by participant, and the metadata was provided uncurated.

Sample: peripheral blood. The sequence came from a man aged 60 to 69 with active COVID-19. The V gene is TRBV28 and the J gene is TRBJ1-1; no D gene is confidently identified. The DNA is TGTGCCAGCGGCCTCGCCCAGGACACTGAAGCTTTCTTT. Translation gives CASGLAQDTEAFF.